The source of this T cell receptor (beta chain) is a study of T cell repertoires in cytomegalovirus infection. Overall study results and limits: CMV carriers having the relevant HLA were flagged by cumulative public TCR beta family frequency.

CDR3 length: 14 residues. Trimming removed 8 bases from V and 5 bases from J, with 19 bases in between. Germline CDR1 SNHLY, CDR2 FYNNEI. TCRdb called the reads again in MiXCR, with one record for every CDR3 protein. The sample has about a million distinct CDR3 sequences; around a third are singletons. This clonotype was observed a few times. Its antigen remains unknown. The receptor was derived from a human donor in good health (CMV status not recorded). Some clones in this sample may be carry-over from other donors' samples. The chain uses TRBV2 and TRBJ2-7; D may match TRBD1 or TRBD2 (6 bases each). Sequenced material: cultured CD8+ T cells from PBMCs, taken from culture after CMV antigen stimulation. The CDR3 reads CASLGGRVTDEQYF. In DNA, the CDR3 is TGTGCCAGCCTGGGGGGCAGGGTGACCGACGAGCAGTACTTC.